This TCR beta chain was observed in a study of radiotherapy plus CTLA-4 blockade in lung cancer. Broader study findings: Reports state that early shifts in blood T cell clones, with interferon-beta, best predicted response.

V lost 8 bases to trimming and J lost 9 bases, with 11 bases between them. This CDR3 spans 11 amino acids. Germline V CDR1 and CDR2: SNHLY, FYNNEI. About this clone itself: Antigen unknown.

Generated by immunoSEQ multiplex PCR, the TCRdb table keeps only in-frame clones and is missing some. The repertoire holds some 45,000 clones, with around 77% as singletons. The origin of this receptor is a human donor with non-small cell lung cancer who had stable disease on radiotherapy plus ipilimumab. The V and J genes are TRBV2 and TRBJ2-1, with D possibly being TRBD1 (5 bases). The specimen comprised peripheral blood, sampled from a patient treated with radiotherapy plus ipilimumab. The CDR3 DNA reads TGTGCCAGCGTCAGGGAAGTTGAGCAGTTCTTC. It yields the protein CASVREVEQFF. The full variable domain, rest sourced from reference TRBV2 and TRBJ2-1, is EPEVTQTPSHQVTQMGQEVILRCVPISNHLYFYWYRQILGQKVEFLVSFYNNEISEKSEIFDDQFSVERPDGSNFTLKIRSTKLEDSAMYFCASVREVEQFFGPGTRLTVL.